The T cell receptor beta chain described here comes from a study of blood T cell repertoires in COVID-19. Study-wide background: The United States, Italy and Spain provided the acute and convalescent COVID-19 samples. Nucleic acid was either cDNA or gDNA, and it came from T cells, B-cell-depleted T cells, or PBMCs.

The repertoire was sequenced with immunoSEQ multiplex PCR; TCRdb's copy has only in-frame clones and lacks some. This table has a few hundred thousand clones, 70% to 90% appearing once. What was sequenced was PBMCs or T cells enriched from blood (not recorded which). The sequence came from a middle-aged man in a cohort exposed to, infected with or recovered from COVID-19 (not recorded which).

CDR3 sequence: CASNWAGGNYGYTF. As DNA, the CDR3 is TGTGCCAGTAATTGGGCAGGGGGCAACTATGGCTACACCTTC. This chain connects TRBV19 to TRBJ1-2, with 8 nucleotides matching TRBD1. Trimming took 7 bases from V and 2 from J; bases not matched to a gene: 6. There are 14 residues in the CDR3. From germline, CDR1 is LNHDA and CDR2 SQIVND (reference sequence).